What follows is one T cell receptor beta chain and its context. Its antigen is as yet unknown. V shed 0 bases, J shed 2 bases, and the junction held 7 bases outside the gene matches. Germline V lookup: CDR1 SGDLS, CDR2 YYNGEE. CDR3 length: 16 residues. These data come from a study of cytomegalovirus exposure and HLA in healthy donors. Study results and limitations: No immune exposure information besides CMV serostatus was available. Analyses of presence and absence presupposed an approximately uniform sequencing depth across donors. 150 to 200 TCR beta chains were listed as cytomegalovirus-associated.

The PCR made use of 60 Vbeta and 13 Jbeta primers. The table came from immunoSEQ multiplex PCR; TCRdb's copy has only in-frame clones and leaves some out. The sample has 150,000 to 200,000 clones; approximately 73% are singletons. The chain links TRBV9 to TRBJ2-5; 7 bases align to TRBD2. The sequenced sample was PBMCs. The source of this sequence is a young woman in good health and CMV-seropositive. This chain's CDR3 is CASSVGEGGGQETQYF. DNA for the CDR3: TGTGCCAGCAGCGTAGGAGAGGGCGGGGGACAAGAGACCCAGTACTTC.